The 20 T cell receptor beta chains listed next were all sequenced from one sample in a study of T cell responses to AZD1222 COVID-19 vaccine. Repertoires were generated with immunoSEQ multiplex PCR, while TCRdb's copy carries only in-frame clones and drops some. The data hold 150,000 to 200,000 clones, with under 95% observed a single time. The specimen comprised peripheral blood, sampled on day 0 of AZD1222 vaccination. Receptor source: an adult in good health.

The CDR3 DNA sequence: TGTGCCAGCAGTTTATCACAGGGGTCCGAGCAGTACTTC. As protein: CASSLSQGSEQYF. This sequence joins TRBV27 and TRBJ2-7, with 7 bases lining up with TRBD1. The CDR3 runs to 13 residues. V dropped 0 bases and J dropped 6; count of bases not matched to a gene: 2. Germline V gene lookup returns CDR1 MNHEY and CDR2 SMNVEV (reference sequence).

The V and J genes are TRBV7-9 and TRBJ2-1; TRBD2 is a possible D gene (6 bases). V lost 0 bases to trimming and J lost 8 bases, with 20 bases between them. CDR1 and CDR2 (germline): SEHNR, FQNEAQ (reference sequence). The CDR3 length is 17 residues. CDR3 nucleotide sequence: TGTGCCAGCAGCTTAGCGGGGAGAGGGGTCCGCGGGGATGAGCAGTTCTTC. This gives the protein CASSLAGRGVRGDEQFF. The full variable domain, with the rest looked up from reference TRBV7-9 and TRBJ2-1, is DTGVSQNPRHKITKRGQNVTFRCDPISEHNRLYWYRQTLGQGPEFLTYFQNEAQLEKSRLLSDRFSAERPKGSFSTLEIQRTEQGDSAMYLCASSLAGRGVRGDEQFFGPGTRLTVL.

The chain combines TRBV5-6 with TRBJ1-2, with a weak D call TRBD1 (5 bases). Trimming removed 2 bases from V and 3 bases from J, with 11 bases in between. The CDR3 runs to 14 residues. Germline CDR1 SGHDT, CDR2 YYEEEE. The CDR3 region is CASSLTGAYYGYTF. The CDR3 DNA reads TGTGCCAGCAGCTTAACTGGGGCATACTATGGCTACACCTTC.

J is TRBJ1-4 and V is TRBV29-1, with TRBD1 as a possible D gene (5 bases). Deletions cut 4 bases from V and 8 bases from J, with 17 bases between. Germline assignment: CDR1 SQVTM and CDR2 ANQGSEA. CDR3 length equals 14 residues. The CDR3 coding sequence is TGCAGCGTTGGTGGAAGGGGTTCCAGAGAAAAACTGTTTTTT. It translates to CSVGGRGSREKLFF.

This clone was recorded only once. The chain has TRBV27 and TRBJ2-7; 12 nucleotides match TRBD1. V was clipped by 10 bases and J by 7 bases; unmatched bases: 17. Germline V gene sequence: CDR1 MNHEY, CDR2 SMNVEV (reference sequence). The CDR3 runs 16 residues. The CDR3 sequence: CATRKGPGQGAREQYF. In nucleotides, the CDR3 is TGTGCCACCAGAAAGGGGCCGGGACAGGGGGCGCGGGAGCAGTACTTC.

This clone was recorded once. The chain employs TRBV5-4 and TRBJ1-4, with 10 bases identical to TRBD1. The germline CDR1 and CDR2 sequences are SGHNT and YYREEE (reference sequence). The V and J ends lost 4 bases and 5 bases, in that order; junction bases with no gene match: 5. This CDR3 contains 15 residues. The CDR3 DNA follows: TGTGCCAGCAGCATGCCGGGACAGGGGAATGAAAAACTGTTTTTT. Protein product: CASSMPGQGNEKLFF.

The V and J genes are TRBV6-1 and TRBJ1-1, with no clear D. The CDR3 extends over 15 amino acids. Germline loops: CDR1 MNHNS, CDR2 SASEGT. Trimming shortened V by 7 bases and J by 1 base, and 16 bases separated the two germline ends. The CDR3 loop reads CASTPQWRENTEAFF. The CDR3, as DNA: TGTGCCAGCACCCCACAATGGCGGGAGAACACTGAAGCTTTCTTT.

The V and J genes are TRBV2 and TRBJ1-2; D uncertain. The CDR3 is made up of 14 amino acids. The ends were cut back, 1 base at V and 6 bases at J, with 12 bases in the middle. Germline CDR1 is SNHLY and CDR2 is FYNNEI. CDR3 loop: CASSEEVVFDGYTF. The CDR3 DNA sequence: TGTGCCAGCAGTGAAGAGGTGGTTTTTGATGGCTACACCTTC.

V gene TRBV28 combines with J gene TRBJ1-2; no definite D call. The CDR3 runs 13 residues. Germline loops: CDR1 MDHEN, CDR2 SYDVKM. V gave up 2 bases and J gave up 8 bases, with 12 bases separating them. This CDR3 is CASSLGEEVGYTF. The CDR3 region has the DNA TGTGCCAGCAGTTTAGGAGAGGAAGTAGGCTACACCTTC.

The CDR3 is CASVPDPPYEQYF. CDR3 DNA sequence: TGTGCCAGCGTTCCGGATCCGCCCTACGAGCAGTACTTC. This rearrangement joins TRBV2 to TRBJ2-7, with D unclear. Trimming took off 8 bases at V and 2 bases at J, with 13 bases between the two ends. CDR1 is SNHLY, CDR2 FYNNEI, per germline. This CDR3 is built from 13 residues.

J is TRBJ1-4 and V is TRBV29-1; TRBD1 is a possible D gene (5 bases). Deletions cut 6 bases from V and 3 bases from J, with 17 bases between. The CDR3 consists of 15 residues. Per germline, CDR1 SQVTM and CDR2 ANQGSEA. CDR3 DNA: TGCAGCGTCTCCGAGGGGTCCGGGCCTAATGAAAAACTGTTTTTT. It encodes CSVSEGSGPNEKLFF.

The gene calls are TRBV11-2 and TRBJ1-2, with 8 bases that match TRBD1. The germline gives CDR1 SGHAT, CDR2 FQNNGV. With V trimmed by 2 bases and J by 4 bases, 15 bases remained unmatched. The CDR3 sequence is 18 residues long. The CDR3, as DNA: TGTGCCAGCAGCTTACTCAGGGGGCGCAGTGCGGAGAGCTATGGCTACACCTTC. Translation: CASSLLRGRSAESYGYTF. Based on the CDR3 plus reference TRBV11-2 and TRBJ1-2, the full variable domain is EAGVAQSPRYKIIEKRQSVAFWCNPISGHATLYWYQQILGQGPKLLIQFQNNGVVDDSQLPKDRFSAERLKGVDSTLKIQPAKLEDSAVYLCASSLLRGRSAESYGYTFGSGTRLTVV.

The rearrangement uses TRBV7-2 and TRBJ1-1; unclear D gene. Trimming took off 6 bases at V and 0 bases at J, with 5 bases between the two ends. The CDR3 has 12 amino acids. CDR1 and CDR2 (germline): SGHTA, FQGNSA. In nucleotides, the CDR3 is TGTGCCAGCAGTCCAATGAACACTGAAGCTTTCTTT. This gives the protein CASSPMNTEAFF.

The J gene is TRBJ2-3, the V gene TRBV28, with 8 bases aligning to TRBD1. Unmatched junction bases numbered 9, after V lost 5 bases and J lost 5 bases. The germline V gene encodes CDR1 MDHEN and CDR2 SYDVKM. The CDR3 covers 15 residues. The CDR3 loop reads CASSLPDRAKDTQYF. CDR3 in DNA: TGTGCCAGCAGTCTCCCGGACAGGGCCAAAGATACGCAGTATTTT.

The sample holds one count of this clone. V is TRBV7-9 and J is TRBJ1-6, with 7 nucleotides matching TRBD1. The germline CDR1 and CDR2 sequences are SEHNR and FQNEAQ (reference sequence). CDR3 length equals 17 residues. V lost 4 bases, J lost 6 bases, and 12 bases stayed unmatched. The CDR3 reads CASSSSNRGWSNSPLHF. The CDR3 DNA sequence: TGTGCCAGCAGCTCCTCCAACAGGGGATGGAGTAATTCACCCCTCCACTTT.

As DNA, the CDR3 is TGTGCCAGCAGCCAACTTACTTCCTTCGGGACAGGGGGCTCTGAGCAGTTCTTC. It specifies CASSQLTSFGTGGSEQFF. This chain connects TRBV3-1 (or the pseudogene TRBV3-2) to TRBJ2-1; TRBD1 matches at 12 bases. J lost 9 bases, V lost 2 bases, and 14 bases had no gene match. CDR3 length: 18 amino acids. Per germline, CDR1 LGHDT and CDR2 YNNKEL (reference sequence).

V and J are TRBV19 and TRBJ1-4; no definite D call. CDR3 size: 14 residues. Germline loops: CDR1 LNHDA, CDR2 SQIVND (reference sequence). V was cut by 10 bases and J by 0 bases, with 12 bases left in between. The CDR3 DNA reads TGTGCCACCACTGACGGTGCAACTAATGAAAAACTGTTTTTT. Amino acid sequence: CATTDGATNEKLFF.

V usage is TRBV6-2 or TRBV6-3 and J usage is TRBJ2-1; no clear D. Between the trimmed V and J ends, which lost 0 bases and 4 bases, there was a span of 10 bases. This CDR3 has 15 amino acids. CDR1 and CDR2 from the germline V gene are MNHEY and SVGEGT. DNA of the CDR3: TGTGCCAGCAGTTACTCCCAGGACCCGTACAATGAGCAGTTCTTC. This gives the protein CASSYSQDPYNEQFF.

This clone was counted a single time. V is TRBV15 and J is TRBJ1-4; a possible D gene is TRBD1 (5 bases). There are 15 residues in the CDR3. Germline V CDR1 and CDR2: LNHNV, YYDKDF (reference sequence). V was trimmed by 6 bases and J by 3 bases, leaving 14 bases between them. The CDR3 reads CATSFRGVSNEKLFF. The DNA for the CDR3 is TGTGCCACCAGTTTTCGGGGGGTGTCTAATGAAAAACTGTTTTTT. The full variable domain, completed using reference TRBV15 and TRBJ1-4, is DAMVIQNPRYQVTQFGKPVTLSCSQTLNHNVMYWYQQKSSQAPKLLFHYYDKDFNNEADTPDNFQSRRPNTSFCFLDIRSPGLGDTAMYLCATSFRGVSNEKLFFGSGTQLSVL.

Turning to this clone: The identical CDR3 is also encoded by other nucleotide sequences in the sample. The chain uses TRBV19 and TRBJ1-3; the D is unclear. Germline CDR1 reads LNHDA; CDR2 reads SQIVND (reference sequence). The CDR3 totals 11 residues. Between the trimmed V and J ends, which lost 7 bases and 4 bases, there was a span of 5 bases. The CDR3 DNA reads TGTGCCAGTACGGGCGGAAACACCATATATTTT. Residues: CASTGGNTIYF. The variable domain in full, completed from reference TRBV19 and TRBJ1-3, reads DGGITQSPKYLFRKEGQNVTLSCEQNLNHDAMYWYRQDPGQGLRLIYYSQIVNDFQKGDIAEGYSVSREKKESFPLTVTSAQKNPTAFYLCASTGGNTIYFGEGSWLTVV.